The source of this TCR beta chain is a study of T cells in tuberculosis. Study-wide context: IGRA-negative adolescents, IGRA-positive adolescents with latent tuberculosis and adults with active tuberculosis formed this South African cohort.

The study, taken as a whole, reports: Smaller alpha distances in active tuberculosis partly reflected shorter CDR3-alpha lengths.

This CDR3 contains 14 residues. CDR1 and CDR2 from the germline V gene are MNHNS and SASEGT. After removal of 1 base from V and 4 bases from J, the junction contained 3 bases not matched to a gene. Only in-frame clones appear in the TCRdb table, and some are missing; sequencing was by immunoSEQ multiplex PCR. The sample has 24,000 or so clones, roughly 95% seen once; the top ten hold 9% to 9.5%. Each clinical donor contributed on average about 96,000 T cells from unsorted cryopreserved PBMC. As to this clone: Its antigen is unknown.

The chain recombines TRBV6-1 with TRBJ2-5, with TRBD2 identical over 7 bases. This clonotype was obtained from a donor aged 10 to 29 with latent tuberculosis or without tuberculosis infection. Sequencing was carried out using PBMCs. The CDR3 DNA is TGTGCCAGCAGTGAAGGGGGGGGGTCAGAGACCCAGTACTTC. Translation gives CASSEGGGSETQYF.